The clone carrying this T cell receptor (beta chain) has more than one count but fewer than ten. Antigen: not known. This CDR3 contains 14 residues. Per the germline V gene, CDR1 is MGHDK and CDR2 is SYGVNS. Trimming pared 0 bases from V and 5 bases from J, leaving 10 bases between. Up to 2 ug genomic DNA was used for TCRB CDR3 amplification. Primers: 60 V beta forward and 13 J beta reverse. The repertoire was sequenced with immunoSEQ multiplex PCR; TCRdb's copy has only in-frame clones and lacks some. The sample yields under 40,000 clones, 90% seen once. The sample belongs to a study of glioma-infiltrating T cells after dendritic cell vaccination. General study findings and limits: Patients with more pretreatment TILs had longer time to progression and survival.

The material was blood, obtained before dendritic cell vaccination. The chain uses TRBV25-1 and TRBJ1-2; D may be TRBD1 (6 bases). This clonotype originated in a human donor with glioblastoma. The CDR3 DNA is TGTGCCAGCAGTGAATACGACAGGCCTTATGGCTACACCTTC. This gives the protein CASSEYDRPYGYTF.